A selection of T cell receptor beta chains follows, all from one sample in a study of PD-L1 blockade in urothelial cancer. TCRdb's table, derived via immunoSEQ multiplex PCR, lists solely in-frame clones and lacks some. The sample has under 95,000 clones, less than 90% seen once; the top ten hold around a tenth. This specimen was PBMCs, taken around atezolizumab (anti-PD-L1) treatment. These receptors originate from a woman aged 70 to 79 with urothelial cancer. The CDR3 runs from the conserved cysteine through the conserved F or W. D genes are given only for firm matches. Rows may omit the clone size; those that give it use once, few, many or a size class.

D	size	V	length	J	DNA	CDR3
TRBD2	NA	TRBV5-4	16	TRBJ2-2	TGTGCCAGCAGCTTTAGCGGGAGTGGGGGCACCGGGGAGCTGTTTTTT	CASSFSGSGGTGELFF
NA	once	TRBV5-4	13	TRBJ1-2	TGTGCCAGCAGCTTGCCCCCAAACTATGGCTACACCTTC	CASSLPPNYGYTF
TRBD1	NA	TRBV7-6	16	TRBJ2-7	TGTGCCAGCAGCCGGGACAGGGGGCAGGGTACGCTCGAGCAGTACTTC	CASSRDRGQGTLEQYF
TRBD2	NA	TRBV25-1	15	TRBJ2-7	TGTGCCAGCAGTGAGGGTCTAGCGGGCGGCAACGAGCAGTACTTC	CASSEGLAGGNEQYF
NA	few	TRBV2	16	TRBJ2-2	TGTGCCAGCAGCCTCGGAGTAGCGGTCAACACCGGGGAGCTGTTTTTT	CASSLGVAVNTGELFF
NA	NA	TRBV6-1	13	TRBJ2-7	TGTGCCAGCACCGGACAGAGCGCGTACGAGCAGTACTTC	CASTGQSAYEQYF
NA	few	TRBV19	15	TRBJ1-5	TGTGCCAGTAGTAGACAGTATCTTATAAATCAGCCCCAGCATTTT	CASSRQYLINQPQHF
NA	NA	TRBV6-1	14	TRBJ2-7	TGTGCCAGCAGCCCCGGACAGTACTCCTACGAGCAGTACTTC	CASSPGQYSYEQYF
TRBD1	NA	TRBV7-9	14	TRBJ1-4	TGTGCCAGCAGCGTGGGACAGAGTAATGAAAAACTGTTTTTT	CASSVGQSNEKLFF
NA	NA	TRBV6-1	13	TRBJ1-1	TGTGCCAGCAGTTCAGGGTTAGACACTGAAGCTTTCTTT	CASSSGLDTEAFF
NA	NA	TRBV11-1	12	TRBJ2-7	TGTGCCAGCAGCTACGGGGTCTACGAGCAGTACTTC	CASSYGVYEQYF
TRBD1	NA	TRBV19	14	TRBJ1-2	TGTGCCAGTAGCCCTTACGGGACAGACTATGGCTACACCTTC	CASSPYGTDYGYTF
TRBD1	NA	TRBV5-6	17	TRBJ2-2	TGTGCCAGCAGCTTGGGGGACAGGGGGCAAAGGACCGGGGAGCTGTTTTTT	CASSLGDRGQRTGELFF
TRBD1	NA	TRBV11-3	15	TRBJ2-1	TGTGCCAGCAGCATAGGACAGGGGGCCTACAATGAGCAGTTCTTC	CASSIGQGAYNEQFF
NA	NA	TRBV28	12	TRBJ2-1	TGTGCCAGCAGATCCCGTGACAGTGTCCCTATCTTC	CASRSRDSVPIF
TRBD2	NA	TRBV29-1	15	TRBJ2-1	TGCAGCGTTGCCGTAGCGGGAGGAAACTACAATGAGCAGTTCTTC	CSVAVAGGNYNEQFF
NA	NA	TRBV6-1	16	TRBJ1-2	TGTGCCAGCAGTGAAGTGTCGGGGGTAGCTAACTATGGCTACACCTTC	CASSEVSGVANYGYTF
NA	NA	TRBV6-1	16	TRBJ1-2	TGTGCCAGCAGTGGAGCCGACGGGGGTTTATTCTATGGCTACACCTTC	CASSGADGGLFYGYTF
TRBD2	NA	TRBV7-8	19	TRBJ2-1	TGTGCCAGCAGCTTAGCTCGTCTCTGGACTAGCGGGGGAATAAATGAGCAGTTCTTC	CASSLARLWTSGGINEQFF
TRBD1	NA	TRBV7-9	17	TRBJ2-3	TGTGCCAGCAGCTTAGACGCCGGGACAGGCCACACAGATACGCAGTATTTT	CASSLDAGTGHTDTQYF
TRBD1	once	TRBV9	14	TRBJ1-1	TGTGCCAGCAGCTCCAGGACAGGGTTGTCTGAAGCTTTCTTT	CASSSRTGLSEAFF
NA	NA	TRBV11-2	12	TRBJ2-7	TGTGCCAGCAGCCGGACTTCCTACGAGCAGTACTTC	CASSRTSYEQYF
TRBD1	NA	TRBV29-1	13	TRBJ1-5	TGCAGCGTTGCACAGGGGTGGGATCAGCCCCAGCATTTT	CSVAQGWDQPQHF
NA	NA	TRBV9	15	TRBJ2-7	TGTGCCAGCAGCGTAGGGGGAGGGGGCTCCTACGAGCAGTACTTC	CASSVGGGGSYEQYF
NA	NA	TRBV2	19	TRBJ1-5	TGTGCCAGCAGTGACCCCTTGGTCGGGGACTCACATAGCAATCAGCCCCAGCATTTT	CASSDPLVGDSHSNQPQHF
TRBD1	many	TRBV18	15	TRBJ1-1	TGTGCCAGCTCACCATTCCCGACAGGGGACACTGAAGCTTTCTTT	CASSPFPTGDTEAFF
NA	NA	TRBV19	16	TRBJ2-7	TGTGCCAGTAGTATCGGAGTGTCTGGACTAACCTACGAGCAGTACTTC	CASSIGVSGLTYEQYF
TRBD1	NA	TRBV19	14	TRBJ1-6	TGTGCCAGTAGTGGGACAGGGGGAAAATCACCCCTCCACTTT	CASSGTGGKSPLHF
TRBD2	NA	TRBV2	16	TRBJ2-3	TGTGCCAGCAGTGTACTAGCGGCCTTCCGCACAGATACGCAGTATTTT	CASSVLAAFRTDTQYF
TRBD2	NA	TRBV5-4	16	TRBJ2-1	TGTGCCAGCAGCCCGGGGCTAGCGGGAGGGCCCAATGAGCAGTTCTTC	CASSPGLAGGPNEQFF
TRBD1	medium-sized	TRBV7-9	16	TRBJ1-6	TGTGCCAGCAGCCCTTCAGCGGGACAGGGGGGTTCACCCCTCCACTTT	CASSPSAGQGGSPLHF
TRBD1	NA	TRBV6-6	16	TRBJ1-2	TGTGCCAGCAGTTACTCGAGCGGACAGGGCCCGTATGGCTACACCTTC	CASSYSSGQGPYGYTF
NA	NA	TRBV15	14	TRBJ1-1	TGTGCCACCAGCACTAGACTCTTGAACACTGAAGCTTTCTTT	CATSTRLLNTEAFF
NA	NA	TRBV19	16	TRBJ2-1	TGTGCCAGTAGTATAGAGCGAGGGTACTCCTACAATGAGCAGTTCTTC	CASSIERGYSYNEQFF
NA	NA	TRBV27	15	TRBJ2-3	TGTGCCAGCAGTTTATGGGGGGGCCTCACAGATACGCAGTATTTT	CASSLWGGLTDTQYF
NA	NA	TRBV18	13	TRBJ1-4	TGTGCCAGCGCTGCGGGAAGTAATGAAAAACTGTTTTTT	CASAAGSNEKLFF